These T cell receptor beta chains were read from a single sample in a study of blood T cell repertoires in COVID-19. Produced via immunoSEQ multiplex PCR; TCRdb's table is partial and in-frame only. This sample yields 270,000 or so clones, of which 84% are seen a single time; roughly 3.1% belongs to the top ten. Sequenced input: PBMCs or T cells enriched from blood (not recorded which). Every receptor here comes from a man aged 45-65 years who had recovered from COVID-19. Both conserved end residues are part of each CDR3. Fields, in order: V gene, D gene, J gene, clone size, CDR3 length, CDR3 protein, CDR3 DNA. The D gene is left open where the match is weak. Clone size, where shown, is once, few, many, or a class for clones that have expanded.

V gene: TRBV30; D gene: -; J gene: TRBJ1-4; clone size: -; CDR3 length: 16; CDR3 protein: CAWSSGYSRFGEKLFF; CDR3 DNA: TGTGCCTGGAGTTCAGGCTATTCCCGCTTTGGAGAAAAACTGTTTTTT
V gene: TRBV21-1; D gene: -; J gene: TRBJ2-4; clone size: -; CDR3 length: 19; CDR3 protein: CATDIWTGDHRIGKNIQYF; CDR3 DNA: TGTGCCACCGATATTTGGACAGGGGATCATAGAATTGGCAAAAACATTCAGTACTTC
V gene: TRBV18; D gene: -; J gene: TRBJ2-2; clone size: -; CDR3 length: 14; CDR3 protein: CASSRSRGTGELFF; CDR3 DNA: TGTGCCAGCTCAAGGAGTCGGGGAACCGGGGAGCTGTTTTTT
V gene: TRBV2; D gene: -; J gene: TRBJ1-5; clone size: -; CDR3 length: 14; CDR3 protein: CASSEYQLNQPQHF; CDR3 DNA: TGTGCCAGCAGTGAATACCAACTAAATCAGCCCCAGCATTTT
V gene: TRBV29-1; D gene: -; J gene: TRBJ2-1; clone size: -; CDR3 length: 14; CDR3 protein: CSVEGVRGIDEQFF; CDR3 DNA: TGCAGCGTTGAAGGAGTGCGGGGAATCGATGAGCAGTTCTTC
V gene: TRBV5-4; D gene: -; J gene: TRBJ1-1; clone size: -; CDR3 length: 14; CDR3 protein: CASSGRVGRTEAFF; CDR3 DNA: TGTGCCAGCAGCGGCCGGGTGGGGCGAACTGAAGCTTTCTTT
V gene: TRBV7-2; D gene: TRBD1; J gene: TRBJ2-1; clone size: -; CDR3 length: 15; CDR3 protein: CASSLGTGMYNEQFF; CDR3 DNA: TGTGCCAGCAGCTTAGGGACAGGGATGTACAATGAGCAGTTCTTC
V gene: TRBV9; D gene: TRBD1; J gene: TRBJ1-1; clone size: -; CDR3 length: 15; CDR3 protein: CPTSKYRGDNTEAFF; CDR3 DNA: TGCCCGACGAGTAAGTACAGGGGTGATAACACTGAAGCTTTCTTT
V gene: TRBV4-1; D gene: -; J gene: TRBJ1-5; clone size: -; CDR3 length: 17; CDR3 protein: CASSQVDLFRSDQPQHF; CDR3 DNA: TGCGCCAGCAGCCAAGTCGACCTTTTCAGGTCTGATCAGCCCCAGCATTTT
V gene: TRBV27; D gene: -; J gene: TRBJ1-2; clone size: once; CDR3 length: 17; CDR3 protein: CASSFRGTPTINYGYTF; CDR3 DNA: TGTGCCAGCAGTTTCCGTGGGACACCTACTATTAACTATGGCTACACCTTC
V gene: TRBV5-1; D gene: TRBD1; J gene: TRBJ1-2; clone size: -; CDR3 length: 14; CDR3 protein: CASSLQGARDGYTF; CDR3 DNA: TGCGCCAGCAGCTTGCAGGGGGCGCGGGATGGCTACACCTTC
V gene: TRBV28; D gene: TRBD2; J gene: TRBJ2-1; clone size: -; CDR3 length: 15; CDR3 protein: CASSFAGGPYNEQFF; CDR3 DNA: TGTGCCAGCAGTTTTGCGGGAGGGCCGTACAATGAGCAGTTCTTC
V gene: TRBV6-2/TRBV6-3; D gene: -; J gene: TRBJ2-1; clone size: -; CDR3 length: 15; CDR3 protein: CASSRPGLRGYGQFF; CDR3 DNA: TGTGCCAGCAGTCGACCGGGACTTCGGGGGTATGGGCAGTTCTTC
V gene: TRBV10-3; D gene: -; J gene: TRBJ1-1; clone size: -; CDR3 length: 15; CDR3 protein: CAISERGGLNTEAFF; CDR3 DNA: TGTGCCATCAGTGAGCGCGGGGGATTGAACACTGAAGCTTTCTTT
V gene: TRBV5-4; D gene: TRBD2; J gene: TRBJ2-3; clone size: once; CDR3 length: 16; CDR3 protein: CASSLEWAGGTDTQYF; CDR3 DNA: TGTGCCAGCAGCTTGGAATGGGCGGGGGGCACAGATACGCAGTATTTT
V gene: TRBV28; D gene: TRBD2; J gene: TRBJ2-3; clone size: -; CDR3 length: 20; CDR3 protein: CASSPPYPPSGRAGTDTQYF; CDR3 DNA: TGTGCCAGCAGTCCACCATACCCCCCGAGCGGGAGGGCCGGCACAGATACGCAGTATTTT
V gene: TRBV4-1; D gene: -; J gene: TRBJ2-3; clone size: -; CDR3 length: 17; CDR3 protein: CASSRGLGEFRTDTQYF; CDR3 DNA: TGCGCCAGCAGCCGCGGTCTGGGAGAATTCCGGACAGATACGCAGTATTTT
V gene: TRBV7-8; D gene: -; J gene: TRBJ1-3; clone size: -; CDR3 length: 15; CDR3 protein: CASSVGTFAGNTIYF; CDR3 DNA: TGTGCCAGCAGCGTGGGGACATTTGCTGGAAACACCATATATTTT
V gene: TRBV7-8; D gene: -; J gene: TRBJ1-5; clone size: few; CDR3 length: 18; CDR3 protein: CASSPSRIGLGDRRPQHF; CDR3 DNA: TGTGCCAGCAGCCCATCGCGGATAGGACTGGGCGACCGTCGGCCCCAGCATTTT
V gene: TRBV21-1; D gene: -; J gene: TRBJ1-1; clone size: -; CDR3 length: 17; CDR3 protein: CASSKLRTGSVNTEAFF; CDR3 DNA: TGTGCCAGCAGCAAACTTAGGACAGGTAGTGTGAACACTGAAGCTTTCTTT
V gene: TRBV14; D gene: -; J gene: TRBJ2-5; clone size: -; CDR3 length: 16; CDR3 protein: CASSRPSAGQQETQYF; CDR3 DNA: TGTGCCAGCAGCCGGCCCAGTGCGGGGCAACAAGAGACCCAGTACTTC
V gene: TRBV2; D gene: -; J gene: TRBJ1-3; clone size: -; CDR3 length: 15; CDR3 protein: CASRDSGVSRNTIYF; CDR3 DNA: TGTGCCAGCAGGGACTCAGGCGTCTCTAGAAACACCATATATTTT
V gene: TRBV7-2; D gene: TRBD1; J gene: TRBJ2-1; clone size: -; CDR3 length: 15; CDR3 protein: CASSPDRDRVNEQFF; CDR3 DNA: TGTGCCAGCAGCCCGGACCGGGACAGAGTAAATGAGCAGTTCTTC
V gene: TRBV20-1; D gene: TRBD2; J gene: TRBJ2-7; clone size: -; CDR3 length: 11; CDR3 protein: CSVPAGYEQYF; CDR3 DNA: TGCAGTGTTCCAGCGGGGTACGAGCAGTACTTC
V gene: TRBV5-1; D gene: -; J gene: TRBJ2-3; clone size: -; CDR3 length: 14; CDR3 protein: CASSWAGSTDTQYF; CDR3 DNA: TGCGCCAGCAGCTGGGCTGGTAGCACAGATACGCAGTATTTT
V gene: TRBV7-2; D gene: TRBD1; J gene: TRBJ1-2; clone size: few; CDR3 length: 14; CDR3 protein: CASSPQTGNYGYTF; CDR3 DNA: TGTGCCAGCAGCCCCCAGACAGGGAACTATGGCTACACCTTC
V gene: TRBV6-5; D gene: -; J gene: TRBJ2-3; clone size: -; CDR3 length: 13; CDR3 protein: CASRRRETDTQYF; CDR3 DNA: TGTGCCAGCAGGAGGAGGGAGACAGATACGCAGTATTTT
V gene: TRBV6-5; D gene: TRBD2; J gene: TRBJ2-5; clone size: -; CDR3 length: 13; CDR3 protein: CSSGTGGQETQYF; CDR3 DNA: TGTTCCTCAGGGACGGGAGGGCAAGAGACCCAGTACTTC
V gene: TRBV5-1; D gene: TRBD1; J gene: TRBJ1-6; clone size: -; CDR3 length: 16; CDR3 protein: CASSLLGGQGHSPLHF; CDR3 DNA: TGCGCCAGCAGCTTGCTAGGGGGACAGGGACATTCACCCCTCCACTTT
V gene: TRBV6-1; D gene: -; J gene: TRBJ1-1; clone size: -; CDR3 length: 15; CDR3 protein: CASSESTSVNTEAFF; CDR3 DNA: TGTGCCAGCAGTGAATCCACGTCGGTAAACACTGAAGCTTTCTTT
V gene: TRBV5-6; D gene: -; J gene: TRBJ1-3; clone size: -; CDR3 length: 14; CDR3 protein: CASSSVLDGNTIYF; CDR3 DNA: TGTGCCAGCAGCTCCGTACTTGATGGAAACACCATATATTTT
V gene: TRBV6-5; D gene: TRBD2; J gene: TRBJ2-1; clone size: -; CDR3 length: 16; CDR3 protein: CASSFRLAGGSYEQFF; CDR3 DNA: TGTGCCAGCAGTTTCCGACTAGCGGGGGGGTCCTATGAGCAGTTCTTC
V gene: TRBV20-1; D gene: -; J gene: TRBJ1-2; clone size: -; CDR3 length: 11; CDR3 protein: CSARSIYGYTF; CDR3 DNA: TGCAGTGCTAGATCAATTTATGGCTACACCTTC
V gene: TRBV5-1; D gene: TRBD1; J gene: TRBJ2-1; clone size: -; CDR3 length: 15; CDR3 protein: CASFTGDRGLNEQFF; CDR3 DNA: TGCGCCAGCTTTACGGGGGACAGGGGGCTCAATGAGCAGTTCTTC
V gene: TRBV7-8; D gene: -; J gene: TRBJ2-6; clone size: -; CDR3 length: 16; CDR3 protein: CASSFLGGSGANVLTF; CDR3 DNA: TGTGCCAGCAGCTTTTTGGGGGGTTCTGGGGCCAACGTCCTGACTTTC